This paragraph covers one T cell receptor (beta chain) sequence. Antigen unknown. The data were obtained in a study of T cell repertoires in cytomegalovirus infection. The V gene lost 5 bases and the J gene lost 2 bases, with 18 bases spanning the gap. The germline CDR1 and CDR2 sequences are SEHNR and FQNEAQ (reference sequence). The CDR3 length is 16 residues. TCRdb processed the reads anew with MiXCR; each CDR3 protein has one entry. Here the sample spans about 700,000 distinct CDR3 sequences, roughly 33% being singletons. This clonotype originated in a human donor in good health (CMV status not recorded). Some clones in this sample may be carry-over from other donors' samples. The specimen was cultured PBMCs, collected from culture after CMV antigen stimulation. V gene TRBV7-9 combines with J gene TRBJ2-5; D possibly corresponds to TRBD1 (6 bases). CDR3 region: CASSTRRRTAQETQYF. The CDR3, as DNA: TGTGCCAGCAGCACCCGGAGACGGACAGCACAAGAGACCCAGTACTTC.